These T cell receptor beta chains were read from a single sample in a study of tumor-infiltrating lymphocytes in localized non-small cell lung cancer. The data were produced by immunoSEQ multiplex PCR, yet TCRdb's version contains in-frame clones alone and is incomplete. The data show about 15,000 clones, with 65% to 75% seen just once and approximately 20% held by the top ten. Sequenced: uninvolved lung tissue not adjacent to the tumor. These receptor sequences come from a human donor with non-small cell lung cancer. Each CDR3 is given with its conserved first and last residue. Fields, in order: V gene, clone size, J gene, D gene, CDR3 protein, CDR3 DNA. The D gene is left open where the match is weak. Clone size is given for some rows only: seen once, a few or many times, or a class if the clone is expanded.

>TRBV7-2|NA|TRBJ2-2|NA
CASRPHGGANTGELFF
TGTGCCAGCAGACCCCACGGCGGGGCGAACACCGGGGAGCTGTTTTTT
>TRBV29-1|few|TRBJ1-1|NA
CSVQASSATEAFF
TGCAGCGTTCAAGCCTCATCAGCCACTGAAGCTTTCTTT
>TRBV7-8|NA|TRBJ2-7|NA
CASSLSTGYEQYF
TGTGCCAGCAGCTTATCGACAGGCTACGAGCAGTACTTC
>TRBV7-6|NA|TRBJ1-2|NA
CASSPDSGVYGYTF
TGTGCCAGCAGCCCAGACAGTGGGGTTTATGGCTACACCTTC
>TRBV29-1|NA|TRBJ2-7|NA
CSVGLGLSYEQYF
TGCAGCGTTGGGCTAGGCCTCTCCTACGAGCAGTACTTC
>TRBV15|NA|TRBJ2-2|NA
CATSLKAAGELFF
TGTGCCACCAGCCTGAAGGCTGCCGGGGAGCTGTTTTTT
>TRBV2|NA|TRBJ1-1|NA
CASSPTRTEAFF
TGTGCCAGCAGTCCGACGCGCACTGAAGCTTTCTTT
>TRBV19|NA|TRBJ1-1|NA
CASRRDDRVTEAFF
TGTGCCAGTAGACGGGACGATAGGGTCACTGAAGCTTTCTTT
>TRBV7-2|NA|TRBJ2-3|NA
CASSPGSDTQYF
TGTGCCAGCAGCCCGGGTTCAGATACGCAGTATTTT
>TRBV10-2|NA|TRBJ2-7|NA
CASSQGGSYEQYF
TGCGCCAGCAGCCAGGGGGGCTCCTACGAGCAGTACTTC
>TRBV2|NA|TRBJ1-1|NA
CASSSDRINTEAFF
TGTGCCAGCAGTTCCGACAGGATTAACACTGAAGCTTTCTTT
>TRBV29-1|NA|TRBJ2-2|TRBD2
CSVVFSSGGSNTGELFF
TGCAGCGTTGTTTTCTCAAGCGGGGGTTCGAACACCGGGGAGCTGTTTTTT
>TRBV28|NA|TRBJ1-1|TRBD1
CASSLWEDRVKGTEAFF
TGTGCCAGCAGTCTGTGGGAGGACAGGGTCAAGGGTACTGAAGCTTTCTTT
>TRBV25-1|few|TRBJ1-1|NA
CASSEWKGNTEAFF
TGTGCCAGCAGTGAATGGAAAGGTAACACTGAAGCTTTCTTT
>TRBV11-2|few|TRBJ1-1|NA
CASRLPEGVTEAFF
TGTGCCAGCAGGCTCCCCGAGGGGGTCACTGAAGCTTTCTTT
>TRBV28|NA|TRBJ2-2|TRBD1
CASRPQGDTGELFF
TGTGCCAGCAGACCTCAGGGGGACACCGGGGAGCTGTTTTTT
>TRBV2|NA|TRBJ1-6|NA
CASNLQTGNSPLHF
TGTGCCAGCAATCTCCAGACGGGGAATTCACCCCTCCACTTT